This T cell receptor beta chain was documented in a study of cytomegalovirus exposure and HLA in healthy donors. In the PCR, 60 Vbeta and 13 Jbeta primers were used. The assay was immunoSEQ multiplex PCR, and TCRdb's table has in-frame clones only and misses some. The data hold about 160,000 clones, with under 80% observed a single time. CDR1 and CDR2 from the germline V gene are MNHEY and SVGAGI. The ends lost 4 bases at V and 7 bases at J; junction bases unmatched: 9. The CDR3 totals 14 residues. This sequence joins TRBV6-5 and TRBJ2-5, with TRBD1 matching over 7 bases. The specimen was PBMCs. The clonotype was recovered from a man in his forties in good health and CMV-seronegative. The CDR3 loop reads CASSFEGAVVTQYF. The DNA of the CDR3 is TGTGCCAGCAGTTTCGAGGGGGCGGTGGTGACCCAGTACTTC.